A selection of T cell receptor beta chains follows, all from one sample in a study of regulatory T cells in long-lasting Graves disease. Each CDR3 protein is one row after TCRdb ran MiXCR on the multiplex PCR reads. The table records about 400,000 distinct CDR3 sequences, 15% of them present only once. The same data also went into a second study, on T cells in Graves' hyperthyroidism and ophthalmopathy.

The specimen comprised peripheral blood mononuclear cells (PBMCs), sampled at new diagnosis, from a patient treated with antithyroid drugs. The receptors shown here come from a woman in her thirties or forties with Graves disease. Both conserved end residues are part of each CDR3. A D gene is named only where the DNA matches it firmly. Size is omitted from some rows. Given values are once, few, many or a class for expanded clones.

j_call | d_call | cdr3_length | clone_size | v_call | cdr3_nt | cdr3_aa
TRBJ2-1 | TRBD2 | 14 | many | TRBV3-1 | TGTGCCAGCAGCCCACTTAGCGGGAGATGGGAGCAGTTCTTC | CASSPLSGRWEQFF
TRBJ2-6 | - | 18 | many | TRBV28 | TGTGCCAGCAGTCCTCGACAGGGGAGGGGCTCTGGGGCCAACGTCCTGACTTTC | CASSPRQGRGSGANVLTF
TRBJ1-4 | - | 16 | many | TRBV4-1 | TGCGCCAGCAGCCGCTTAGAGGGTATGACTAATGAAAAACTGTTTTTT | CASSRLEGMTNEKLFF
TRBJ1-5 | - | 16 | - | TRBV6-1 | TGTGCCAGCAGGATTCGGGGGGACGGTAGCAATCAGCCCCAGCATTTT | CASRIRGDGSNQPQHF
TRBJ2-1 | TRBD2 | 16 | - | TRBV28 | TGTGCCAGCAGTCCACCTCCGGCTAGCGGGAAGAATGAGCAGTTCTTC | CASSPPPASGKNEQFF
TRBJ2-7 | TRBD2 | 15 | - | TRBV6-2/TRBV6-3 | TGTGCCAGCAGTTACATCACTAGCGGGGGCGGCGAGCAGTACTTC | CASSYITSGGGEQYF
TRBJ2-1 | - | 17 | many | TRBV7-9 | TGTGCCAGCAGTCCCAGGGGGGGCGGACCATCCTACAATGAGCAGTTCTTC | CASSPRGGGPSYNEQFF
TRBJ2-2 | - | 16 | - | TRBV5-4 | TGTGCCAGCAGCCCGTCAAAGCGGACGAACACCGGGGAGCTGTTTTTT | CASSPSKRTNTGELFF
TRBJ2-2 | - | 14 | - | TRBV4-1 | TGCGCCAGCAGCCAAGGGGAGTACACCGGGGAGCTGTTTTTT | CASSQGEYTGELFF
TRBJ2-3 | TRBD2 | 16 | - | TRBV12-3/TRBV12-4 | TGTGCCAGCAGTTTAGTGGGAGGGGAATCCACAGATACGCAGTATTTT | CASSLVGGESTDTQYF
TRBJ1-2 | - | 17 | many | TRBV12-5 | TGTGCTAGTGGTTTGGACGCCGGGACATCTGCCTTTTATGGCTACACCTTC | CASGLDAGTSAFYGYTF
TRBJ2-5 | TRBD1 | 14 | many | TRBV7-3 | TGTGCCAGCAGCTCTACAGGGGTTTCAGAGACCCAGTACTTC | CASSSTGVSETQYF
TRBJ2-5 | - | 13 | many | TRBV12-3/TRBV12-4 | TGTGCCAGCAGTTTCAAGGAAAGCGGGACCCAGTACTTC | CASSFKESGTQYF
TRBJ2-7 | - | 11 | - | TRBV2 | TGTGCCAGCACCATTGGGTACGAGCAGTACTTC | CASTIGYEQYF
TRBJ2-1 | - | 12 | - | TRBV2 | TGTGCCAGCAGGGTTGACCACAATGAGCAGTTCTTC | CASRVDHNEQFF
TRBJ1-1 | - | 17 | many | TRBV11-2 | TGTGCCAGCCGCTCGCGGGTCGGAGGGGAGGCGAACACTGAAGCTTTCTTT | CASRSRVGGEANTEAFF
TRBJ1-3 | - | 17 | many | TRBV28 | TGTGCCAGCAGAGTAAGGGCGTCAGCGAGCTCTGGAAACACCATATATTTT | CASRVRASASSGNTIYF
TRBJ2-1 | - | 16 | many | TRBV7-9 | TGTGCCAGCAGCCCTAAGGACGGGCGAAAAGGGGATGAGCAGTTCTTC | CASSPKDGRKGDEQFF
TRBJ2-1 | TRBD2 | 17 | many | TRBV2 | TGTGCCAGCAGTGAAGCAGGGACTAGCGGGAGATACAATGAGCAGTTCTTC | CASSEAGTSGRYNEQFF
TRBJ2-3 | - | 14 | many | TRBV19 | TGTGCCAGTAGTATTACAGGGCCCATGTATACGCAGTATTTT | CASSITGPMYTQYF
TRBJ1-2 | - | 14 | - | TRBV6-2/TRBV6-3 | TGTGCCAGCAGTTACTCGAATAGGCTATCGAGTAACACCTTC | CASSYSNRLSSNTF
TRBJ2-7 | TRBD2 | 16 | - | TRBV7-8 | TGTGCCAGCAGCGGATACGGGACTAGCGGCTCCTACGAGCAGTACTTC | CASSGYGTSGSYEQYF
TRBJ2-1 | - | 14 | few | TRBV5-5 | TGTGCCAGCAGCTTGAGGCTGTCGGGAAATGAGCAGTTCTTC | CASSLRLSGNEQFF
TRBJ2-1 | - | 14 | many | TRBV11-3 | TGTGCCAGCAGCTTCCCAGGGACCAACAATGAGCAGTTCTTC | CASSFPGTNNEQFF
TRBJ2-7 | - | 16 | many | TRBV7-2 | TGTGCCAGCAGCTTAGGAGGACAGCTGAATTCCTACGAGCAGTACTTC | CASSLGGQLNSYEQYF
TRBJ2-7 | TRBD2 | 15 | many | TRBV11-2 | TGTGCCAGCAGCCCCGACAGCGGGAGGTGGGACGAGCAGTACTTC | CASSPDSGRWDEQYF
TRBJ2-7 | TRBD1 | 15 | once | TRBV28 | TGTGCCAGCAGTCCCCGGACAGGCCACCCCTACGAGCAGTACTTC | CASSPRTGHPYEQYF